Sequencing of this T cell receptor beta chain was carried out in a study of neurological immune-mediated disorders. The study's findings and limits: The highest TCR clonal expansion occurred in HTLV-1-associated myelopathy; multiple sclerosis fell below healthy controls.

Concerning this clonotype: Its matching antigen is unknown.

The length of the CDR3 is 12 residues. From germline, CDR1 is SGHRS and CDR2 YFSETQ. The ends were cut back, 5 bases at V and 4 bases at J, with 9 bases in the middle. The yield of each sequencing run was over 160 million TCR-beta sequences from 15-18 subjects. MiXCR, run by TCRdb on the 5' RACE reads, gives a single entry per CDR3 protein. Of around 27,000 distinct CDR3 sequences in the sample, approximately 15% were seen once. The chain carries TRBV5-1 and TRBJ1-1; D not certain. The sequence derives from a man between 70 and 80 years old in good health. Sequencing was performed on PBMCs. CDR3 sequence: CASRSPGTEAFF. CDR3 in DNA: TGCGCCAGCAGGTCGCCGGGCACTGAAGCTTTCTTT.